One sample yielded the 23 T cell receptor beta chains listed below, sequenced in a study of T cell repertoires in cytomegalovirus infection. TCRdb called the reads again in MiXCR, with one record for every CDR3 protein. Among 200,000 to 250,000 distinct CDR3 sequences, roughly 23% were seen once, and the ten largest hold around a sixth. Sequencing was carried out using CD8+ T cells from PBMCs. The source of these receptors is a human donor in good health (CMV status not recorded). Some clones in this sample may be carry-over from other donors' samples.

Many counts were recorded for this clonotype. The chain has TRBV28 and TRBJ1-6, with D hard to call. V was trimmed by 3 bases and J by 9 bases, leaving 12 bases between them. Germline V gene lookup returns CDR1 MDHEN and CDR2 SYDVKM. The CDR3 is 14 residues long. CDR3 region: CASSFLGPTSPLHF. CDR3 nucleotide sequence: TGTGCCAGCAGTTTCCTCGGACCGACTTCACCCCTCCACTTT.

This clonotype was counted only a few times. This sequence joins TRBV29-1 and TRBJ2-3; D may be TRBD2 (5 bases). With 0 bases removed from V and 4 bases from J, the gap between germline ends came to 11 bases. Germline V lookup: CDR1 SQVTM, CDR2 ANQGSEA. CDR3 size: 14 residues. For the CDR3, the DNA is TGCAGCGTTGAAGATCTTCTAGCCCCAGATACGCAGTATTTT. This translates into CSVEDLLAPDTQYF.

The CDR3 DNA is TGTGCCAGCAGTTTCCCCCTATGGCCGGGGGATACCACAGATACGCAGTATTTT. Encoded protein: CASSFPLWPGDTTDTQYF. The V and J genes are TRBV12-3 or TRBV12-4 and TRBJ2-3; weak D call: TRBD2 (6 bases). The CDR3 loop spans 18 amino acids. Trimming stripped 3 bases from V and 2 bases from J, with 21 bases between.

This clonotype occurred many times. This chain connects TRBV7-8 to TRBJ1-1, with a weak D call TRBD1 (5 bases). CDR1 SGHVS and CDR2 FQNEAQ come from the germline V gene. The CDR3 spans 14 residues. With 0 bases removed from V and 5 bases from J, the gap between germline ends came to 10 bases. This chain's CDR3 is CASSLAGVGTEAFF. CDR3 DNA sequence: TGTGCCAGCAGCTTAGCAGGGGTCGGGACTGAAGCTTTCTTT.

This clonotype was picked up many times. This chain connects TRBV28 to TRBJ2-5; D remains unclear. CDR3 length: 11 residues. V was pared by 5 bases and J by 5 bases, with 6 bases between. CDR1 is MDHEN, CDR2 SYDVKM, per germline. The chain's CDR3 is CASSALETQYF. In nucleotides, the CDR3 is TGTGCCAGCAGTGCGTTGGAGACCCAGTACTTC.

The V gene is TRBV28, the J gene TRBJ2-5; D could derive from TRBD1 or TRBD2 (5 bases each). In germline, CDR1 is MDHEN, CDR2 SYDVKM. Trimming left V 6 bases short and J 3 bases short, with 26 bases between. The CDR3 sequence is 18 residues long. The CDR3 reads CASRTTLGTKGTKETQYF. CDR3 nucleotides: TGTGCCAGCAGGACAACCTTAGGGACGAAGGGCACCAAAGAGACCCAGTACTTC.

This clonotype appeared many times. This chain links TRBV7-6 with TRBJ2-7, with 9 bases identical to TRBD1. Germline V lookup: CDR1 SGHVS, CDR2 FNYEAQ. This CDR3 region has 14 residues. Trimming took 4 bases from V and 6 from J; bases not matched to a gene: 7. CDR3 protein: CASSSLKTGGEQYF. CDR3 nucleotides: TGTGCCAGCAGCTCCTTAAAGACAGGGGGCGAGCAGTACTTC.

This clonotype was seen only a few times. The V call is TRBV9, the J call TRBJ1-6, with D possibly being TRBD1 (5 bases). CDR1 and CDR2 (germline): SGDLS, YYNGEE. Trimming pared 7 bases from V and 5 bases from J, leaving 13 bases between. CDR3 length equals 14 residues. CDR3 sequence (DNA): TGTGCCAGCCGTATCGGGACTGATAATTCACCCCTCCACTTT. Its protein product is CASRIGTDNSPLHF.

Remarks on this clonotype: A junction boundary mismatches the germline segment, possibly from a read error. V gene TRBV6-1 combines with J gene TRBJ1-4; D is unresolved. Germline V gene lookup returns CDR1 MNHNS and CDR2 SASEGT. The CDR3 sequence is 15 residues long. CDR3 nucleotides: TGTGTCAGCAGTCAACAGACTGAGGGTAATGAAAAACTGTTTTTT. It specifies CVSSQQTEGNEKLFF.

This chain connects TRBV20-1 to TRBJ2-7; D could derive from TRBD1 or TRBD2 (6 bases each). From germline, CDR1 is DFQATT and CDR2 SNEGSKA (reference sequence). Trimming pared 4 bases from V and 3 bases from J, leaving 28 bases between. This CDR3 is 18 amino acids long. The DNA for the CDR3 is TGCAGTGCTAATTGGGACAAGAACGGAGAAGGGGGGAACTACGAGCAGTACTTC. Its protein is CSANWDKNGEGGNYEQYF.

In its sample, this clonotype was seen many times. The J gene is TRBJ2-5, the V gene TRBV7-2; TRBD2 might be the D (7 bases). CDR3 length: 13 residues. The V gene lost 5 bases and the J gene lost 6 bases, with 13 bases spanning the gap. Germline CDR1 SGHTA, CDR2 FQGNSA. In nucleotides, the CDR3 is TGTGCCAGCAGCGCGGGGGCCACCAAGACCCAGTACTTC. Residues: CASSAGATKTQYF.

The V and J genes are TRBV7-2 and TRBJ1-1, with D tentatively TRBD1 (5 bases). V was clipped by 5 bases and J by 6 bases, with 19 bases between them. The CDR3 totals 15 residues. The germline V gene encodes CDR1 SGHTA and CDR2 FQGNSA. CDR3 residues: CASSVRGGVQAEAFF. CDR3 DNA sequence: TGTGCCAGCAGCGTCCGGGGGGGGGTTCAAGCTGAAGCTTTCTTT.

Only a few counts were recorded for this clonotype. The J gene is TRBJ1-1, the V gene TRBV4-1; 9 positions match TRBD1. J gave up 8 bases and V 4 bases, and 8 bases lay outside the gene matches. Germline V gene lookup returns CDR1 MGHRA and CDR2 YSYEKL. This CDR3 spans 14 amino acids. The CDR3 coding sequence is TGCGCCAGCAGCCTCACAGGCGGGACAGGGGAAGCTTTCTTT. This encodes CASSLTGGTGEAFF.

This clonotype was counted many times. The chain combines TRBV7-9 with TRBJ2-1; 8 bases are shared with TRBD2. The CDR3 has 14 amino acids. The J segment lost 1 base and the V segment lost 5 bases, leaving 1 base of the junction unmatched. The germline V gene has CDR1 SEHNR and CDR2 FQNEAQ (reference sequence). CDR3 DNA sequence: TGTGCCAGCAGCCGCGGGGGGTCCTACAATGAGCAGTTCTTC. It translates to CASSRGGSYNEQFF.

This clonotype was seen ten or more times. V is TRBV29-1 and J is TRBJ1-1; no definite D call. V lost 5 bases to trimming and J lost 2 bases, with 3 bases between them. This CDR3 has 10 residues. Germline values: CDR1 SQVTM, CDR2 ANQGSEA. The CDR3 DNA reads TGCAGCGTTTTTAACACTGAAGCTTTCTTT. It specifies CSVFNTEAFF.

This clonotype was observed a handful of times. The chain combines TRBV11-2 with TRBJ2-4, with D possibly TRBD2 on 6 matching bases. The CDR3 loop spans 17 amino acids. The germline gives CDR1 SGHAT, CDR2 FQNNGV. The germline V and J ends were trimmed by 2 bases and 5 bases, with 19 bases remaining between them. CDR3 amino acids: CASSLTGVLSSENIQYF. DNA for the CDR3: TGTGCCAGCAGCTTAACGGGGGTTTTAAGCAGTGAAAACATTCAGTACTTC.

The chain employs TRBV20-1 and TRBJ1-1; 9 nucleotides agree with TRBD1. From germline, CDR1 is DFQATT and CDR2 SNEGSKA (reference sequence). This CDR3 has 15 amino acids. CDR3 in DNA: TGCAGGGCCTGGGAAAGGACAGGGGCCTGGGGAGGAGCTTTCTTT. Translated, it gives CRAWERTGAWGGAFF.

V usage is TRBV5-5 and J usage is TRBJ2-7; tentative D call: TRBD2 (6 bases). CDR3 length: 14 amino acids. Germline V gene sequence: CDR1 SGHKS, CDR2 YYEKEE (reference sequence). V was cut by 1 base and J by 3 bases, with 11 bases left in between. The CDR3 nucleotides read TGTGCCAGCAGCTTGAGCTGGGGGGACTACGAGCAGTACTTC. Its translation is CASSLSWGDYEQYF.

In the case of this clonotype: This may arise from a read error, as a much more abundant clone is one base away. The gene calls are TRBV19 and TRBJ1-1; D gene uncertain. This CDR3 has 13 residues. The V gene's germline CDR1 is LNHDA and CDR2 SQIVND (reference sequence). In DNA, the CDR3 is TGTACCAGTACGGCAAACCTAAACACTGAAGCTTTCTTT. It encodes CTSTANLNTEAFF.

The chain uses TRBV12-3 or TRBV12-4 and TRBJ2-3; 7 positions match TRBD2. The ends lost 1 base at V and 5 bases at J; junction bases unmatched: 3. The CDR3 is 14 amino acids. CDR3 sequence (DNA): TGTGCCAGCAGTTTAGGGACTAGTCAAGATACGCAGTATTTT. Protein product: CASSLGTSQDTQYF.

This clonotype was observed many times. J is TRBJ2-1 and V is TRBV7-9; D is uncertain. V was cut by 5 bases and J by 0 bases, with 11 bases left in between. The CDR3 length is 15 residues. Per germline, CDR1 SEHNR and CDR2 FQNEAQ (reference sequence). The CDR3 nucleotides read TGTGCCAGCAGCAATGACGGATTCTCCTACAATGAGCAGTTCTTC. The encoded protein is CASSNDGFSYNEQFF.

The sample holds a few counts of this clonotype. The chain couples TRBV29-1 to TRBJ2-7; D not resolved. Trimming pared 3 bases from V and 6 bases from J, leaving 12 bases between. The germline gives CDR1 SQVTM, CDR2 ANQGSEA. The CDR3 has 12 residues. The CDR3 spells CSVDSVSGEQYF. CDR3 bases: TGCAGCGTTGACTCGGTTTCTGGCGAGCAGTACTTC.

The chain employs TRBV9 and TRBJ1-2; D might be TRBD1 (6 bases). The length of the CDR3 is 12 residues. V dropped 5 bases and J dropped 14 bases, with 19 bases sitting between them. CDR1 and CDR2 from the germline V gene are SGDLS and YYNGEE. CDR3 region: CASRSPTGTLTF. The CDR3 DNA sequence: TGTGCCAGCAGAAGTCCTACGGGGACACTTACCTTC.